This T cell receptor beta chain is drawn from a study of blood T cell repertoires in COVID-19. Study-level information: The origin of the acute and convalescent COVID-19 samples was the United States, Italy and Spain. In each case, the material was cDNA or gDNA derived from T cells, B-cell-depleted T cells, or PBMCs.

This CDR3 has 15 residues. Germline-derived CDR1 and CDR2 are SGHRS and YFSETQ. V gave up 0 bases and J gave up 6 bases; unmatched junction bases: 4. Methods used by the authors: How many nucleated cells were present was estimated from reference gene primer amplification. Repertoires were generated with immunoSEQ multiplex PCR, while TCRdb's copy carries only in-frame clones and drops some. Clonal size and the V and J genes are those of that table, whereas D and trimming came from the DNA. The sample includes about 39,000 clones, 75% to 90% seen only once; the top ten take about 25%. The receptor comes from a man aged 50-60 years with active or convalescent COVID-19. Sample: peripheral blood. The chain uses TRBV5-1 and TRBJ1-2, with TRBD1 identical over 11 bases. The CDR3 here is CASSLVGDRGDGYTF. The CDR3 nucleotides are TGCGCCAGCAGCTTGGTTGGGGACAGGGGGGATGGCTACACCTTC. The whole variable domain, remainder taken from reference TRBV5-1 and TRBJ1-2, is KAGVTQTPRYLIKTRGQQVTLSCSPISGHRSVSWYQQTPGQGLQFLFEYFSETQRNKGNFPGRFSGRQFSNSRSEMNVSTLELGDSALYLCASSLVGDRGDGYTFGSGTRLTVV.